These T cell receptor beta chains were read from a single sample in a study of prognosis after radiotherapy for stage I lung cancer. A single record per CDR3 protein comes from TCRdb applying MiXCR to the multiplex PCR reads. The sample lists 26,000 or so distinct CDR3 sequences, around 32% occurring once. The sample here was PBMCs, taken before or after stereotactic body radiation therapy (not recorded which). These receptors originate from a donor over 45 with non-small cell lung cancer. The CDR3 runs from the conserved cysteine through the conserved F or W. The D gene is left open where the match is weak. The size entry is marked missing in some rows and otherwise reads once, few, many or a size class.

D gene: TRBD2
V gene: TRBV4-1
J gene: TRBJ2-7
clone size: many
CDR3 protein: CASSHQWGLAGRSYEQYF
CDR3 DNA: TGCGCCAGCAGCCACCAATGGGGACTAGCGGGAAGGTCCTACGAGCAGTACTTC

D gene: TRBD2
V gene: TRBV11-3
J gene: TRBJ2-3
clone size: many
CDR3 protein: CASSLITSGTDTQYF
CDR3 DNA: TGTGCCAGCAGCTTAATAACTAGCGGCACAGATACGCAGTATTTT

D gene: TRBD1
V gene: TRBV2
J gene: TRBJ1-5
clone size: many
CDR3 protein: CASRAGQGADQPQHF
CDR3 DNA: TGTGCCAGCAGGGCGGGACAGGGGGCCGATCAGCCCCAGCATTTT

D gene: TRBD2
V gene: TRBV3-1
J gene: TRBJ2-5
clone size: .
CDR3 protein: CASSLSGKGETQYF
CDR3 DNA: TGTGCCAGCAGCCTTAGCGGGAAAGGCGAGACCCAGTACTTC

D gene: TRBD1
V gene: TRBV5-4
J gene: TRBJ2-2
clone size: few
CDR3 protein: CASSRGTGDTGELFF
CDR3 DNA: TGTGCCAGCAGCCGAGGGACAGGGGACACCGGGGAGCTGTTTTTT

D gene: .
V gene: TRBV9
J gene: TRBJ2-7
clone size: many
CDR3 protein: CASSGSRDGSYEQYF
CDR3 DNA: TGTGCCAGCAGCGGAAGCCGGGACGGCTCCTACGAGCAGTACTTC

D gene: TRBD2
V gene: TRBV27
J gene: TRBJ2-2
clone size: .
CDR3 protein: CASSLSGGTGELFF
CDR3 DNA: TGTGCCAGCAGTTTGTCGGGGGGCACCGGGGAGCTGTTTTTT

D gene: .
V gene: TRBV6-1
J gene: TRBJ1-5
clone size: many
CDR3 protein: CASSEGLNQPQHF
CDR3 DNA: TGTGCCAGCAGTGAAGGCCTTAATCAGCCCCAGCATTTT

D gene: .
V gene: TRBV2
J gene: TRBJ1-6
clone size: many
CDR3 protein: CASSRKAYNSPLHF
CDR3 DNA: TGTGCCAGCAGTCGAAAGGCCTATAATTCACCCCTCCACTTT

D gene: TRBD2
V gene: TRBV7-3
J gene: TRBJ2-7
clone size: .
CDR3 protein: CASSPHPSGLAVYEQYF
CDR3 DNA: TGCGCCAGCAGCCCCCACCCCTCGGGACTAGCGGTTTACGAGCAGTACTTC

D gene: .
V gene: TRBV6-1
J gene: TRBJ1-3
clone size: many
CDR3 protein: CASSNRGNSGNTIYF
CDR3 DNA: TGTGCCAGCAGTAATCGAGGCAACTCTGGAAACACCATATATTTT

D gene: TRBD2
V gene: TRBV7-3
J gene: TRBJ2-5
clone size: many
CDR3 protein: CASSLTSGASETQYF
CDR3 DNA: TGTGCCAGCAGCTTGACTAGCGGGGCCTCAGAGACCCAGTACTTC

D gene: TRBD2
V gene: TRBV12-5
J gene: TRBJ2-7
clone size: many
CDR3 protein: CASGLVPYAGDPYEQYF
CDR3 DNA: TGTGCTAGTGGTTTGGTACCTTACGCGGGGGACCCCTACGAGCAGTACTTC

D gene: .
V gene: TRBV6-9
J gene: TRBJ2-7
clone size: .
CDR3 protein: CASSYTGMAYEQYF
CDR3 DNA: TGTGCCAGCAGTTACACAGGGATGGCCTACGAGCAGTACTTC

D gene: .
V gene: TRBV5-5
J gene: TRBJ2-6
clone size: .
CDR3 protein: CASSPTRQPTGANVLTF
CDR3 DNA: TGTGCCAGCAGTCCTACGAGGCAGCCGACGGGGGCCAACGTCCTGACTTTC

D gene: TRBD2
V gene: TRBV4-1
J gene: TRBJ2-7
clone size: many
CDR3 protein: CASSQVLTSAYEQYF
CDR3 DNA: TGCGCCAGCAGCCAAGTTCTGACTAGCGCCTACGAGCAGTACTTC

D gene: .
V gene: TRBV6-1
J gene: TRBJ2-1
clone size: many
CDR3 protein: CASRSRGGQNEQFF
CDR3 DNA: TGTGCCAGCAGATCAAGGGGGGGGCAGAATGAGCAGTTCTTC

D gene: .
V gene: TRBV28
J gene: TRBJ2-2
clone size: .
CDR3 protein: CSSSPSWAPNTGELFF
CDR3 DNA: TGTTCCAGCAGTCCCTCGTGGGCACCGAACACCGGGGAGCTGTTTTTT

D gene: .
V gene: TRBV19
J gene: TRBJ2-2
clone size: many
CDR3 protein: CASSPQASTGELFF
CDR3 DNA: TGTGCCAGTAGTCCTCAAGCGAGCACCGGGGAGCTGTTTTTT

D gene: .
V gene: TRBV5-6
J gene: TRBJ2-4
clone size: .
CDR3 protein: CASYLFSGGPNIQYF
CDR3 DNA: TGTGCCTCCTATCTTTTCTCCGGGGGGCCAAACATTCAGTACTTC

D gene: .
V gene: TRBV19
J gene: TRBJ2-3
clone size: many
CDR3 protein: CASSPDYGTGTTSTDTQYF
CDR3 DNA: TGTGCCAGTAGTCCAGATTACGGGACTGGGACAACTAGCACAGATACGCAGTATTTT

D gene: .
V gene: TRBV12-3/TRBV12-4
J gene: TRBJ1-2
clone size: many
CDR3 protein: CASSLGQGLAHGYTF
CDR3 DNA: TGTGCCAGCAGTTTAGGGCAGGGTCTGGCCCATGGCTACACCTTC

D gene: .
V gene: TRBV5-1
J gene: TRBJ2-7
clone size: many
CDR3 protein: CASSFSVSSGGSYEQYF
CDR3 DNA: TGCGCCAGCAGCTTCTCGGTATCGAGTGGCGGCTCCTACGAGCAGTACTTC

D gene: .
V gene: TRBV7-6
J gene: TRBJ2-3
clone size: many
CDR3 protein: CASSRSGSSTDTQYF
CDR3 DNA: TGTGCCAGCAGCCGCAGCGGTTCTAGCACAGATACGCAGTATTTT

D gene: .
V gene: TRBV30
J gene: TRBJ1-1
clone size: many
CDR3 protein: CAWDRMNTEAFF
CDR3 DNA: TGTGCCTGGGACAGGATGAACACTGAAGCTTTCTTT

D gene: .
V gene: TRBV6-4
J gene: TRBJ2-7
clone size: many
CDR3 protein: CASIKQPYEQYF
CDR3 DNA: TGTGCCAGCATCAAACAGCCCTACGAGCAGTACTTC

D gene: .
V gene: TRBV12-3/TRBV12-4
J gene: TRBJ1-6
clone size: many
CDR3 protein: CASSFRADYNSPLHF
CDR3 DNA: TGTGCCAGCAGTTTTCGGGCCGACTATAATTCACCCCTCCACTTT

D gene: TRBD1
V gene: TRBV11-2
J gene: TRBJ1-1
clone size: many
CDR3 protein: CASSFHRGAMNTEAFF
CDR3 DNA: TGTGCCAGCAGCTTCCACAGGGGGGCTATGAACACTGAAGCTTTCTTT

D gene: TRBD2
V gene: TRBV2
J gene: TRBJ2-1
clone size: many
CDR3 protein: CASSEVGGSDEQFF
CDR3 DNA: TGTGCCAGCAGTGAAGTGGGCGGGAGCGATGAGCAGTTCTTC

D gene: .
V gene: TRBV19
J gene: TRBJ1-5
clone size: .
CDR3 protein: CASSIKGGIGQPQHF
CDR3 DNA: TGTGCCAGTAGTATCAAGGGGGGAATCGGTCAGCCCCAGCATTTT

D gene: .
V gene: TRBV2
J gene: TRBJ1-2
clone size: many
CDR3 protein: CASSGPMRGTNYGYTF
CDR3 DNA: TGTGCCAGCAGTGGCCCTATGCGGGGAACTAACTATGGCTACACCTTC

D gene: TRBD1
V gene: TRBV12-5
J gene: TRBJ2-1
clone size: many
CDR3 protein: CASGPGTGPYNEQFF
CDR3 DNA: TGTGCTAGTGGTCCCGGGACAGGGCCCTACAATGAGCAGTTCTTC

D gene: .
V gene: TRBV5-4
J gene: TRBJ2-3
clone size: many
CDR3 protein: CASSFVRGSTDTQYF
CDR3 DNA: TGTGCCAGCAGCTTTGTTCGGGGGAGCACAGATACGCAGTATTTT

D gene: TRBD2
V gene: TRBV11-2
J gene: TRBJ2-5
clone size: many
CDR3 protein: CASSSGLAGVETQYF
CDR3 DNA: TGTGCCAGCAGCTCCGGACTAGCGGGGGTTGAGACCCAGTACTTC

D gene: .
V gene: TRBV28
J gene: TRBJ2-7
clone size: many
CDR3 protein: CASSFSVYEQYF
CDR3 DNA: TGTGCCAGCAGTTTCTCGGTCTACGAGCAGTACTTC

D gene: .
V gene: TRBV6-1
J gene: TRBJ2-5
clone size: many
CDR3 protein: CASSLRGGQETQYF
CDR3 DNA: TGTGCCAGCAGTCTTCGGGGAGGTCAAGAGACCCAGTACTTC

D gene: .
V gene: TRBV19
J gene: TRBJ1-1
clone size: .
CDR3 protein: CASANIEGTEAFF
CDR3 DNA: TGTGCCAGTGCAAACATTGAGGGGACTGAAGCTTTCTTT

D gene: .
V gene: TRBV20-1
J gene: TRBJ2-5
clone size: many
CDR3 protein: CSASSYGTQYF
CDR3 DNA: TGCAGTGCCTCAAGTTACGGGACCCAGTACTTC

D gene: TRBD2
V gene: TRBV20-1
J gene: TRBJ2-7
clone size: .
CDR3 protein: CSAAYGTSGGAGFIEQYF
CDR3 DNA: TGCAGTGCTGCTTATGGGACTAGCGGGGGGGCGGGATTTATCGAGCAGTACTTC

D gene: TRBD1
V gene: TRBV5-1
J gene: TRBJ2-1
clone size: many
CDR3 protein: CASSRSGQGYEQFF
CDR3 DNA: TGCGCCAGCAGCCGATCGGGACAGGGTTATGAGCAGTTCTTC

D gene: .
V gene: TRBV2
J gene: TRBJ2-7
clone size: .
CDR3 protein: CASSHVGGLFDDQYF
CDR3 DNA: TGTGCCAGCAGTCACGTAGGGGGACTTTTCGACGATCAGTACTTC

D gene: .
V gene: TRBV20-1
J gene: TRBJ1-1
clone size: many
CDR3 protein: CIIQAGSNTEAFF
CDR3 DNA: TGCATCATACAAGCAGGCTCGAACACTGAAGCTTTCTTT

D gene: .
V gene: TRBV28
J gene: TRBJ1-2
clone size: .
CDR3 protein: CASSLAAGYYGYTF
CDR3 DNA: TGTGCCAGCAGTTTAGCGGCAGGGTACTATGGCTACACCTTC

D gene: TRBD1
V gene: TRBV29-1
J gene: TRBJ1-1
clone size: .
CDR3 protein: CSVGDSRGTEAFF
CDR3 DNA: TGCAGCGTTGGAGATAGCAGGGGGACTGAAGCTTTCTTT

D gene: .
V gene: TRBV5-1
J gene: TRBJ2-6
clone size: many
CDR3 protein: CASSIVSGANVLTF
CDR3 DNA: TGCGCCAGCAGCATAGTCTCTGGGGCCAACGTCCTGACTTTC

D gene: .
V gene: TRBV24-1
J gene: TRBJ2-1
clone size: many
CDR3 protein: CATSDPGGVYNEQFF
CDR3 DNA: TGTGCCACCAGTGACCCAGGAGGGGTTTACAATGAGCAGTTCTTC

D gene: TRBD1
V gene: TRBV5-1
J gene: TRBJ2-1
clone size: many
CDR3 protein: CASSPTGGSYNEQFF
CDR3 DNA: TGCGCCAGCAGTCCGACAGGGGGCTCCTACAATGAGCAGTTCTTC

D gene: .
V gene: TRBV7-9
J gene: TRBJ1-1
clone size: .
CDR3 protein: CASSFWNLNTEAFF
CDR3 DNA: TGTGCCAGCAGCTTTTGGAATCTTAACACTGAAGCTTTCTTT

D gene: .
V gene: TRBV27
J gene: TRBJ1-6
clone size: many
CDR3 protein: CASSSFYNSPLHF
CDR3 DNA: TGTGCCAGCAGTTCGTTCTATAATTCACCCCTCCACTTT

D gene: TRBD2
V gene: TRBV12-3/TRBV12-4
J gene: TRBJ2-1
clone size: many
CDR3 protein: CASSHSGGAREQFF
CDR3 DNA: TGTGCCAGCAGCCATAGCGGGGGGGCCCGAGAGCAGTTCTTC